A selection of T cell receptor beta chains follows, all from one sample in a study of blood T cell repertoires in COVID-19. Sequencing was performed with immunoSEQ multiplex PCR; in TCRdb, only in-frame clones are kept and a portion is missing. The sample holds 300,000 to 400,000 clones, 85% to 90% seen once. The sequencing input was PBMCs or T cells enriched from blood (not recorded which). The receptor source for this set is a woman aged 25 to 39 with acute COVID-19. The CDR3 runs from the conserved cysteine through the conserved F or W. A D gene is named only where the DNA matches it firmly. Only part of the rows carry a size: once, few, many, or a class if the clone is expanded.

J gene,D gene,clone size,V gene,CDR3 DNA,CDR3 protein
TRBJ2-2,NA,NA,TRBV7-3,TGTGCCAGCAGCTTATCAGGGGCCAACACCGGGGAGCTGTTTTTT,CASSLSGANTGELFF
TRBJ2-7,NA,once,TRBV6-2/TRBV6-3,TGTGCCAGCAGTTATAGGGGTCGGTTTCCCTACGAGCAGTACTTC,CASSYRGRFPYEQYF
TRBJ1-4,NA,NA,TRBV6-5,TGTGCCAGCAGTTACTCGGTGGGGCAAGAAAAACTGTTTTTT,CASSYSVGQEKLFF
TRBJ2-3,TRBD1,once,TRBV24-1,TGTGCCACCAGTGATCCAACTCCGGGACAGGGGGGCACAGATACGCAGTATTTT,CATSDPTPGQGGTDTQYF
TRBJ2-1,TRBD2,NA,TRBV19,TGTGCCAGTAGAGCCGGGACTAGCTCTGTGAATGAGCAGTTCTTC,CASRAGTSSVNEQFF
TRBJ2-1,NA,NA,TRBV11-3,TGTGCCAGCAGCTTAATCCGGGGTAACAATGAGCAGTTCTTC,CASSLIRGNNEQFF
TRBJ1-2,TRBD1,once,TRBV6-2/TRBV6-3,TGTGCCAGCAGTACGGGACAGGCCCTCTATGGCTACACCTTC,CASSTGQALYGYTF
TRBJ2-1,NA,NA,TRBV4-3,TGCGCCAGCAGCCAAGACAGAAATGAGCAGTTCTTC,CASSQDRNEQFF
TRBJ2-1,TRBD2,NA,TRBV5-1,TGCGCCAGCAGTCCTAGCGGAGCCAGGAATGAGCAGTTCTTC,CASSPSGARNEQFF
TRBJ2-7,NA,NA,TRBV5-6,TGTGCCAGCAGCTTGCCCAGGGTTTACTCCTACGAGCAGTACTTC,CASSLPRVYSYEQYF
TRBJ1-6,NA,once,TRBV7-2,TGTGCCAGCAGCTTAGGGGCGGGAAGGTCACCCCTCCACTTT,CASSLGAGRSPLHF
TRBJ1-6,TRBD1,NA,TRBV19,TGTGCCAGTAGTATGGACAGGGGGCGGACGGGGAATTCACCCCTCCACTTT,CASSMDRGRTGNSPLHF
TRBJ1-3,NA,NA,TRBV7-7,TGTGCCAGCAGCTTAGCGGGGGCAGGGGGAAACACCATATATTTT,CASSLAGAGGNTIYF
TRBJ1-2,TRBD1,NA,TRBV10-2,TGCGCCAGCAGTGAAGGGGGCAGCGGGTATGGCTACACCTTC,CASSEGGSGYGYTF
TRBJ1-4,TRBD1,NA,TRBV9,TGTGCCAGCAGCGTAGCGGGGTCGGGGACAGGGTTTGAAAAACTGTTTTTT,CASSVAGSGTGFEKLFF
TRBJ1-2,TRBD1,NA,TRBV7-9,TGTGCCAGCAGCTCTTCCCAAGGAGACAGGGGACGGGGCTACACCTTC,CASSSSQGDRGRGYTF